This T cell receptor beta chain originates from a study of cytomegalovirus exposure and HLA in healthy donors. Study-level points and caveats: In a later analysis, HLA-C alleles had the fewest associated TCRs, DRB1 alleles the most.

A note on this clone: Antigen specificity is unknown.

Primers for the PCR totalled 60 Vbeta and 13 Jbeta. The repertoire was sequenced with immunoSEQ multiplex PCR; TCRdb's copy has only in-frame clones and lacks some. The table has 150,000 to 200,000 clones, over 70% seen once. The V and J ends lost 3 bases and 6 bases, in that order; junction bases with no gene match: 4. The length of the CDR3 is 16 residues. Germline CDR1 and CDR2: SGHDN and FVKESK. Sequences were obtained from PBMCs. The rearrangement joins TRBV14 to TRBJ2-2, with 13 nucleotides matching TRBD2. The clonotype originates from a female donor in good health and CMV-seronegative. The CDR3 sequence: CASSQRLAGGPGELFF. The CDR3 DNA reads TGTGCCAGCAGCCAGAGACTAGCGGGAGGCCCCGGGGAGCTGTTTTTT.